This TCR beta chain appears in the sequencing data of a study of cytomegalovirus exposure and HLA in healthy donors. The length of the CDR3 is 15 residues. CDR1 GTSNPN and CDR2 SVGIG come from the germline V gene (reference sequence). V was clipped by 1 base and J by 2 bases; unmatched bases: 4. Profiled with immunoSEQ multiplex PCR; TCRdb holds only in-frame clones, not every one. The data contain some 190,000 clones, around nine tenths of them singletons. The V and J genes are TRBV30 and TRBJ2-3; 9 bases align to TRBD2. Sequenced material: PBMCs. This receptor was taken from a young man in good health and CMV-seropositive. CDR3 region: CAWSGERGVTDTQYF. The CDR3 DNA sequence: TGTGCCTGGAGTGGGGAGCGGGGGGTCACAGATACGCAGTATTTT.